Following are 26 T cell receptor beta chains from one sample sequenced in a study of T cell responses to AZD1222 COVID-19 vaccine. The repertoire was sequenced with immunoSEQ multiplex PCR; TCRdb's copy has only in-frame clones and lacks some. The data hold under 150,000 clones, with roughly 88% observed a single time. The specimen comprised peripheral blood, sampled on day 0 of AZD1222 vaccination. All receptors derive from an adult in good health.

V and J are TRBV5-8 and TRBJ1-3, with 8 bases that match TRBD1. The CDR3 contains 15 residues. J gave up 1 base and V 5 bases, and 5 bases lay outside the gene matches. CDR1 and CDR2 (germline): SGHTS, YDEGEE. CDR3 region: CASSYRTGSGNTIYF. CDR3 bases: TGTGCCAGCAGTTATCGGACAGGGTCTGGAAACACCATATATTTT.

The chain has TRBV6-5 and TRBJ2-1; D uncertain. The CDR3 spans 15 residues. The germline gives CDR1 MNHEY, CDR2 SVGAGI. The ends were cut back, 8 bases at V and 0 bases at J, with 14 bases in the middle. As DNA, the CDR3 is TGTGCCAGCTTTGGCTCTGGCGGCTCCTACAATGAGCAGTTCTTC. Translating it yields CASFGSGGSYNEQFF.

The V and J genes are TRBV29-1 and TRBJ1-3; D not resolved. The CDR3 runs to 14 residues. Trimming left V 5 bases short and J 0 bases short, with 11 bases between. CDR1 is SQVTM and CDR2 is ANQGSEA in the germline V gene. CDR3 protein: CSVRGRFSGNTIYF. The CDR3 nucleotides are TGCAGCGTTCGCGGACGGTTCTCTGGAAACACCATATATTTT. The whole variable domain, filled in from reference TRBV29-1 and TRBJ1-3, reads SAVISQKPSRDICQRGTSLTIQCQVDSQVTMMFWYRQQPGQSLTLIATANQGSEATYESGFVIDKFPISRPNLTFSTLTVSNMSPEDSSIYLCSVRGRFSGNTIYFGEGSWLTVV.

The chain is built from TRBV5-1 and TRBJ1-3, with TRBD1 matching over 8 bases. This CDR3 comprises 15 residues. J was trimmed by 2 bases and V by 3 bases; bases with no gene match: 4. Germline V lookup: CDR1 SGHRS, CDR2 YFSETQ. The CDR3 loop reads CASSSTQGAGNTIYF. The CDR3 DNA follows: TGCGCCAGCAGCTCGACACAGGGGGCTGGAAACACCATATATTTT.

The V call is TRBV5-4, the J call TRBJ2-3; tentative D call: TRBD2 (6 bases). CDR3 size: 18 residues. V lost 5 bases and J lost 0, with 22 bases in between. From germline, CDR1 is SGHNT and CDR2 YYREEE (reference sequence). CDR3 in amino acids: CASRMGGGANPSTDTQYF. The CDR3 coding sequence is TGTGCCAGCAGAATGGGCGGCGGGGCGAACCCTAGCACAGATACGCAGTATTTT.

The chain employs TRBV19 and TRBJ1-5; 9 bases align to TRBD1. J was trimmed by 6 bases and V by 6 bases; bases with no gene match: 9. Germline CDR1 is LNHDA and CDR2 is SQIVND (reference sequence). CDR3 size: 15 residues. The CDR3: CASSLWDRARQPQHF. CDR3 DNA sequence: TGTGCCAGTAGCCTCTGGGACAGGGCTCGTCAGCCCCAGCATTTT.

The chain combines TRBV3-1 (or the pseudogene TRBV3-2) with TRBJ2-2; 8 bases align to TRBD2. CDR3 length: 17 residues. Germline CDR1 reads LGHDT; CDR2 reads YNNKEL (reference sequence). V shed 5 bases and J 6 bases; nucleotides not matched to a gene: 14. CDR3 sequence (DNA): TGTGCCAGCAGCTTCCCTGGGGGGACTAGAGGACCCGGGGAGCTGTTTTTT. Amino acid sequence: CASSFPGGTRGPGELFF.

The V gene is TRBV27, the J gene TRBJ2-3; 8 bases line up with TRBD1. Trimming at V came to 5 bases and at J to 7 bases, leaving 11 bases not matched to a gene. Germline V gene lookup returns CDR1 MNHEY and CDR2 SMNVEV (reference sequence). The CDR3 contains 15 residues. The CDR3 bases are TGTGCCAGCAGTATTCTCCAGGGGGCGAGGAATACGCAGTATTTT. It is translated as CASSILQGARNTQYF.

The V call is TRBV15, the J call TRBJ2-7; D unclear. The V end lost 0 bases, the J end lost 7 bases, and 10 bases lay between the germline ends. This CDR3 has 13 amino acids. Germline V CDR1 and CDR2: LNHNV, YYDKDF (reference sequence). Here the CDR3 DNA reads TGTGCCACCAGCAGAGATCTTAGGTGGGAGCAGTACTTC. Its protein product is CATSRDLRWEQYF.

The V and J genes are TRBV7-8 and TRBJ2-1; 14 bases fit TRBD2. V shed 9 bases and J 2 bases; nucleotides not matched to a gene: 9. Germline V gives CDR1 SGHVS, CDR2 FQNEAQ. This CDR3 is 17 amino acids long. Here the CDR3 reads CASLRGLAGVPYNEQFF. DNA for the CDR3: TGTGCCAGTCTCCGGGGACTAGCGGGAGTGCCCTACAATGAGCAGTTCTTC. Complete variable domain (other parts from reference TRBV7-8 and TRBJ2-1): GAGVSQSPRYKVAKRGQDVALRCDPISGHVSLFWYQQALGQGPEFLTYFQNEAQLDKSGLPSDRFFAERPEGSVSTLKIQRTQQEDSAVYLCASLRGLAGVPYNEQFFGPGTRLTVL.

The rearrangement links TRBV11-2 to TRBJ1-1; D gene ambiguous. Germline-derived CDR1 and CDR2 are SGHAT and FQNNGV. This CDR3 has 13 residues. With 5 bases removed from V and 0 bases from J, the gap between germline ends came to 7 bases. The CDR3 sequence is CASSRGLNTEAFF. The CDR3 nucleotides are TGTGCCAGCAGCCGAGGACTGAACACTGAAGCTTTCTTT. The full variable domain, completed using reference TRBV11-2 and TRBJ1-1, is EAGVAQSPRYKIIEKRQSVAFWCNPISGHATLYWYQQILGQGPKLLIQFQNNGVVDDSQLPKDRFSAERLKGVDSTLKIQPAKLEDSAVYLCASSRGLNTEAFFGQGTRLTVV.

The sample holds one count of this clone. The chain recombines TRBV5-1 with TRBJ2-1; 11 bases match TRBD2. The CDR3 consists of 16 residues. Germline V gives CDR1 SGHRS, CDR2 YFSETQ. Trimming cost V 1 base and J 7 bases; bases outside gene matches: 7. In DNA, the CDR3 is TGCGCCAGCAGCTTGTTTAGCGGGGGGGCCGATAATGAGCAGTTCTTC. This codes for CASSLFSGGADNEQFF.

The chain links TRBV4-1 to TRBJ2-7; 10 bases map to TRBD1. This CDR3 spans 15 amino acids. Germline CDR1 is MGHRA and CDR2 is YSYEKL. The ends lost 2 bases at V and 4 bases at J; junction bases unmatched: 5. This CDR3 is CASSQPGQGKYEQYF. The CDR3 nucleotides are TGCGCCAGCAGCCAACCGGGACAGGGGAAGTACGAGCAGTACTTC.

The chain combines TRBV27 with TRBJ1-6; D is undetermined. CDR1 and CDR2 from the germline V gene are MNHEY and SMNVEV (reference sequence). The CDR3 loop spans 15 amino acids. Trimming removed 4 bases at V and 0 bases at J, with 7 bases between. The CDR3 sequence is CASSSRSSYNSPLHF. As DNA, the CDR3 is TGTGCCAGCAGTTCGAGAAGCTCCTATAATTCACCCCTCCACTTT.

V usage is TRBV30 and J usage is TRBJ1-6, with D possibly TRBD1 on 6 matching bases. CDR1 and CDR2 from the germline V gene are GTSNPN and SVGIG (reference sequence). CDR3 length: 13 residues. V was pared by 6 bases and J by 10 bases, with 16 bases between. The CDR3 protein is CACPRDMTSPLHF. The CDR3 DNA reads TGTGCCTGCCCCCGGGACATGACCTCACCCCTCCACTTT.

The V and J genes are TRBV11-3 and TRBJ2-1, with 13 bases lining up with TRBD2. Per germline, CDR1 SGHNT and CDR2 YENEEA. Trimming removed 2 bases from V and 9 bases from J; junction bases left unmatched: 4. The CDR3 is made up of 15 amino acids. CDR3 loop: CASSLWTSGGGEQFF. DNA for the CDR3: TGTGCCAGCAGCTTATGGACTAGCGGGGGAGGTGAGCAGTTCTTC.

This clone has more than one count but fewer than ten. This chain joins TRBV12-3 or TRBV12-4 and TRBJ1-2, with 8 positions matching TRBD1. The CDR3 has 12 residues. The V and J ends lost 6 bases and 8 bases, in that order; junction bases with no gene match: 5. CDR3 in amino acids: CASSSGGAGYTF. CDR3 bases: TGTGCCAGCAGCTCAGGGGGCGCGGGCTACACCTTC.

CDR3 protein: CASSPGGGRFTDTQYF. In DNA form, the CDR3 reads TGTGCCAGCTCCCCAGGAGGGGGCCGGTTCACAGATACGCAGTATTTT. The gene calls are TRBV18 and TRBJ2-3, with a possible D match to TRBD1 (7 bases). CDR3 length: 16 amino acids. Germline V CDR1 and CDR2: KGHSH, LQKENI. V shed 6 bases and J shed 2 bases, with 18 bases lying between them.

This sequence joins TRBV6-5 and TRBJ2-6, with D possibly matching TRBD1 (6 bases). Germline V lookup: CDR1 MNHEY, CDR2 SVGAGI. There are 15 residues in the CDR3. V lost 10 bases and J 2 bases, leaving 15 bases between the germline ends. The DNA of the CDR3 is TGTGCCACCCTGACAGGCGGCACTGGGGCCAACGTCCTGACTTTC. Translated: CATLTGGTGANVLTF.

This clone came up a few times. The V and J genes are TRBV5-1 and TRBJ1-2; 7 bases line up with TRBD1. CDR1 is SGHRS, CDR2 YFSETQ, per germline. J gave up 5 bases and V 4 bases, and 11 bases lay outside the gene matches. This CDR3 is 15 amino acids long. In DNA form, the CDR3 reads TGCGCCAGCAGCCCCTCCGGGACAGCTATTTATGGCTACACCTTC. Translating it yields CASSPSGTAIYGYTF.

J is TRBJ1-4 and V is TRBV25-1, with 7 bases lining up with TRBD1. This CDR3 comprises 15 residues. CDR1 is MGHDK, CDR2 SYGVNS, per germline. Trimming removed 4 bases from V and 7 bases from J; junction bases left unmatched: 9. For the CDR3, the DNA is TGTGCCAGCAGTGTTTCGACAGGGTCCCCTGAAAAACTGTTTTTT. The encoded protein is CASSVSTGSPEKLFF.

The CDR3 DNA is TGTGCCAGCAGTTACCTGACAGGGAACACTGAAGCTTTCTTT. Protein product: CASSYLTGNTEAFF. The chain recombines TRBV6-2 or TRBV6-3 with TRBJ1-1, with D possibly TRBD1 on 6 matching bases. Germline CDR1 is MNHEY and CDR2 is SVGEGT. V was cut by 2 bases and J by 1 base, with 8 bases left in between. The CDR3 length is 14 residues.

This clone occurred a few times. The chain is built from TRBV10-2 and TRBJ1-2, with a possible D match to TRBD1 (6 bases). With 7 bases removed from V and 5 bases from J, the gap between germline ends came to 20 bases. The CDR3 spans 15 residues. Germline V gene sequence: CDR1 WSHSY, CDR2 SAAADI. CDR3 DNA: TGCGCCAGCACTCCCCTGCGAGGACAGCCGTATGGCTACACCTTC. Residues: CASTPLRGQPYGYTF.

This chain's CDR3 is CASSQYPGQGKNTIYF. The DNA for the CDR3 is TGCGCCAGCAGCCAGTACCCGGGACAGGGGAAAAACACCATATATTTT. The chain recombines TRBV4-3 with TRBJ1-3, with 10 bases matching TRBD1. Germline loops: CDR1 LGHNA, CDR2 YSLEER. The CDR3 sequence is 16 residues long. With V trimmed by 3 bases and J by 6 bases, 8 bases remained unmatched.

The CDR3 is CASSPQGQGSPYEQYF. For the CDR3, the DNA is TGTGCCAGCAGCCCCCAGGGACAGGGTAGCCCCTACGAGCAGTACTTC. The V call is TRBV11-3, the J call TRBJ2-7; 9 bases are shared with TRBD1. The CDR3 sequence is 16 residues long. V lost 5 bases and J lost 2; bases outside the gene matches: 10. Germline CDR1 reads SGHNT; CDR2 reads YENEEA.

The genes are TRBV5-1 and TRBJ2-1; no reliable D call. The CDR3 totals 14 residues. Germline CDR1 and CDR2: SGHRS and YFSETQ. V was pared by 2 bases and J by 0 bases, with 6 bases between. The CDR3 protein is CASSFTSSYNEQFF. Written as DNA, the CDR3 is TGCGCCAGCAGCTTTACCAGCTCCTACAATGAGCAGTTCTTC.